A selection of T cell receptor beta chains follows, all from one sample in a study of cytomegalovirus exposure and HLA in healthy donors. Sequencing used immunoSEQ multiplex PCR; TCRdb keeps in-frame clones, though not all of them. The table lists more than 250,000 clones, 85% to 90% of them singletons. Sequencing was carried out using PBMCs. These receptors were obtained from a woman younger than 35 in good health and CMV-seronegative. Both conserved end residues are part of each CDR3. D genes are given only for firm matches. Rows give clone size only sometimes, using once, few, many, or a class for an expanded clone.

D gene	V gene	J gene	clone size	CDR3 DNA	CDR3 protein
.	TRBV11-2	TRBJ1-5	.	TGTGCCCTGCTAAGCGGGGGGGCCGATCAGCCCCAGCATTTT	CALLSGGADQPQHF
.	TRBV7-2	TRBJ2-7	.	TGTGCCAGCAGCTTAGGACTAGGACGGCTTACCTTC	CASSLGLGRLTF
.	TRBV5-1	TRBJ2-1	.	TGCGCCAGCAGCTTGGGAGGGGACTTAAATGAGCAGTTCTTC	CASSLGGDLNEQFF
.	TRBV5-1	TRBJ1-1	.	TGCGCCAGCAGCTTGGGGGACTCAAGATACACTGAAGCTTTCTTT	CASSLGDSRYTEAFF
.	TRBV9	TRBJ2-5	.	TGTGCCAGCAGCGTAGCTCCGTTGGGGCCAGGGGACCGAGGGGAGACCCAGTACTTC	CASSVAPLGPGDRGETQYF
.	TRBV11-2	TRBJ2-7	.	TGTGCCAGCAGCGAAGGACTGCTTCAAGGCCACGAGCAGTACTTC	CASSEGLLQGHEQYF
.	TRBV7-2	TRBJ1-3	.	TGTGCCAGCAGCTTGAGGGTCGCCAGCTCTGGAAACACCATATATTTT	CASSLRVASSGNTIYF
TRBD1	TRBV10-1	TRBJ1-5	once	TGCGCCAGCAGAACCGACAGGGGGGCTCAGCCCCAGCATTTT	CASRTDRGAQPQHF
TRBD2	TRBV6-1	TRBJ2-1	.	TGTGCCAGCAGTTTTAGCGGGGGGGCGAATGAGCAGTTCTTC	CASSFSGGANEQFF
.	TRBV2	TRBJ1-3	.	TGTGCCAGCAGTGACCCGTTCTCTGGAAACACCATATATTTT	CASSDPFSGNTIYF
.	TRBV27	TRBJ1-1	.	TGTGCCAGCAGTCGTATGGGGCTTACTGAAGCTTTCTTT	CASSRMGLTEAFF
TRBD2	TRBV6-5	TRBJ2-1	.	TGTGCCAGCAGTTTCTCGGTAGCGGGGGGGCGGGATGAGCAGTTCTTC	CASSFSVAGGRDEQFF
.	TRBV25-1	TRBJ1-1	.	TGTGCCAGCATGCCCATCCGGGCGCGGGCAGGACAGCTCACTGAAGCTTTCTTT	CASMPIRARAGQLTEAFF
.	TRBV19	TRBJ1-5	.	TGTGCCAGTAGTATAGTTAGTAGCAATCAGCCCCAGCATTTT	CASSIVSSNQPQHF
.	TRBV5-1	TRBJ1-3	.	TGCGCCAGCAGCTCCTGGGGCAGCTCTGGAAACACCATATATTTT	CASSSWGSSGNTIYF
.	TRBV19	TRBJ1-6	.	TGTGCCAGTAGTATCTTCCCTTATAATTCACCCCTCCACTTT	CASSIFPYNSPLHF
.	TRBV9	TRBJ1-3	.	TGTGCCAGCAGCGTAGGTGAGACACCTGGAAACACCATATATTTT	CASSVGETPGNTIYF
.	TRBV5-1	TRBJ2-7	.	TGCGCCAGCAGCTTCGAGGTAGGCCCCTACGAGCAGTACTTC	CASSFEVGPYEQYF
.	TRBV30	TRBJ2-5	.	TGTGCCTGGAGTGGAGGTGCCGGGAAGGTGCAGTACTTC	CAWSGGAGKVQYF
TRBD1	TRBV5-1	TRBJ1-6	once	TGCGCCAGCAGCTTGGCGGACAGGGGGAGGACACCCCTCCACTTT	CASSLADRGRTPLHF
TRBD2	TRBV7-8	TRBJ2-1	.	TGTGCCAGCAGCCCGAGCGGGAGCTACAATGAGCAGTTCTTC	CASSPSGSYNEQFF
.	TRBV5-1	TRBJ2-7	.	TGCGCCAGCAGCTTGTCCGGAGGGGAGCAGTACTTC	CASSLSGGEQYF
.	TRBV5-6	TRBJ1-3	.	TGTGCCAGCAGCTTGACAGGGAGCTCTGGAAACACCATATATTTT	CASSLTGSSGNTIYF
TRBD2	TRBV7-9	TRBJ2-3	.	TGTGCCAGCAGCTTCTTGGCGGGGGGCCCCATGGTTACGCAGTATTTT	CASSFLAGGPMVTQYF
.	TRBV6-5	TRBJ2-2	.	TGTGCCAGCAGTTACGCCGGGACCGGGGAGCTGTTTTTT	CASSYAGTGELFF
TRBD1	TRBV4-1	TRBJ2-3	.	TGCGCCAGCAGCCAGGACAGGTGGAACACAGATACGCAGTATTTT	CASSQDRWNTDTQYF
.	TRBV2	TRBJ2-1	.	TGTGCCGGAAGACTAGGAGGGGCCTACAATGAGCAGTTCTTC	CAGRLGGAYNEQFF
TRBD2	TRBV7-9	TRBJ2-5	.	TGTGCCAGCAGCTTAACAGCGGGGGCCCAAGAGACCCAGTACTTC	CASSLTAGAQETQYF
.	TRBV5-1	TRBJ1-1	.	TGCGCCAGCATCCCCGAGGAAGGGGATCGCACTGAAGCTTTCTTT	CASIPEEGDRTEAFF
TRBD1	TRBV5-1	TRBJ2-7	.	TGCGCCAGCAGCCTCCCCGGGACAGGGTTCTCCTACGAGCAGTACTTC	CASSLPGTGFSYEQYF
.	TRBV29-1	TRBJ2-1	.	TGCAGCGTTGAGCGTTGGGAGGGGGGGAATGAGCAGTTCTTC	CSVERWEGGNEQFF
.	TRBV30	TRBJ1-1	.	TGTGCCTGGAGTGTAGGAGGGGAGGCTTTCTTT	CAWSVGGEAFF
.	TRBV5-1	TRBJ2-1	.	TGCGCCAGCCCTCCTTTTGCACCCTGGGGGTTTACAGGGTTTGGCAATGAGCAGTTCTTC	CASPPFAPWGFTGFGNEQFF
.	TRBV30	TRBJ1-4	.	TGTGCCTGGAGTGTCTGGAAGGGGAATGAAAAACTGTTTTTT	CAWSVWKGNEKLFF
.	TRBV7-9	TRBJ2-2	.	TGTGCCGCAGGGTTTATCGTTAGGACGGAGAACACCGGGGAGCTGTTTTTT	CAAGFIVRTENTGELFF
.	TRBV7-9	TRBJ1-1	.	TGTGCCAGCAGCTTATTCTCGAACACTGAAGCTTTCTTT	CASSLFSNTEAFF
TRBD1	TRBV27	TRBJ2-2	.	TGTGCCACCTCCGGTAGGGGGACAGGGGTCCTGTTTTTT	CATSGRGTGVLFF
TRBD1	TRBV19	TRBJ1-1	.	TGTGCCAGTAGTGGCCAGACAGGGGCTTACACTGAAGCTTTCTTT	CASSGQTGAYTEAFF
.	TRBV5-1	TRBJ1-2	.	TGCGCCAGCAGCTCCCAGGGGAAAGGAGCCCATGGCTACACCTTC	CASSSQGKGAHGYTF
.	TRBV2	TRBJ2-3	once	TGTGCCAGACAGACAGGAACCAGCACAGATACGCAGTATTTT	CARQTGTSTDTQYF
.	TRBV6-5	TRBJ1-1	.	TGTGCCAGCACCCTCGGGGGGGTAGGCGGTGAAGCTTTCTTT	CASTLGGVGGEAFF
TRBD1	TRBV6-1	TRBJ1-1	.	TGTGCCAGCAGTCAGGGGGCCGGGCTGAACACTGAAGCTTTCTTT	CASSQGAGLNTEAFF
.	TRBV5-6	TRBJ2-3	.	TGTGCCAGCAGCTTGGTGCGGGGGCCTAGCACAGATACGCAGTATTTT	CASSLVRGPSTDTQYF
.	TRBV6-6	TRBJ1-1	.	TGTGCCAGCAGTTACTCGCGCGGGGTGGGAACTGAAGCTTTCTTT	CASSYSRGVGTEAFF
.	TRBV7-7	TRBJ2-1	.	TGTGCCAGCAGCTTAGGACTTTCTAGAGGCAATGAGCAGTTCTTC	CASSLGLSRGNEQFF
.	TRBV27	TRBJ2-2	.	TGTGCCAGCAGTTTCGACATCCTTGCCCCTACTGGGGAGCTGTTTTTT	CASSFDILAPTGELFF
TRBD2	TRBV6-6	TRBJ2-1	.	TGTGCCAGCAGCCCTCTAGCGGGGGGAGGAAATGAGCAGTTCTTC	CASSPLAGGGNEQFF
TRBD2	TRBV6-4	TRBJ2-3	.	TGTGCCAGCAGGAGGACTAGCGGGAGTAGCACAGATACGCAGTATTTT	CASRRTSGSSTDTQYF
TRBD1	TRBV4-1	TRBJ2-5	.	TGCGCCAGCAGCCAAGTTTGGACAGGGGGAGAGACCCAGTACTTC	CASSQVWTGGETQYF
.	TRBV19	TRBJ1-3	.	TGTGCCAGTAGCATCTCTGGAAACACCATATATTTT	CASSISGNTIYF
.	TRBV4-1	TRBJ1-5	.	TGCGCCAGCAGCCAAGAATCGGCCAGGCGAAATCAGCCCCAGCATTTT	CASSQESARRNQPQHF
TRBD2	TRBV4-1	TRBJ2-7	few	TGCGCCAGCAGCCATACTAGCGGGGGGTTCTACGAGCAGTACTTC	CASSHTSGGFYEQYF
TRBD1	TRBV18	TRBJ2-7	.	TGTGCCAGCTCACGAGGGACAGGGATTAGCTACGAGCAGTACTTC	CASSRGTGISYEQYF
.	TRBV11-1	TRBJ2-1	few	TGTGCCAGCAGCTTAAATAGGGGTGATGGGGATGAGCAGTTCTTC	CASSLNRGDGDEQFF
.	TRBV27	TRBJ2-3	once	TGTGCCAGCAGTGCCCACAGGGTAACAGATACGCAGTATTTT	CASSAHRVTDTQYF
.	TRBV5-4	TRBJ1-1	.	TGTGCCAGCCCCAGGCTCATGAACACTGAAGCTTTCTTT	CASPRLMNTEAFF
TRBD1	TRBV5-1	TRBJ1-2	.	TGCGCCAGCAGCGCGGGACAGGGCTATGGCTACACCTTC	CASSAGQGYGYTF